Detailed here is one T cell receptor (beta chain). Antigen unknown. CDR1 SGHTA and CDR2 FQGNSA come from the germline V gene. This CDR3 is 17 amino acids long. Trimming cost V 6 bases and J 2 bases, with 23 bases left between them. This entry is derived from a study of T cells in Graves' hyperthyroidism and ophthalmopathy. Overall study results and limits: Most clonotypes that expanded in the thyroid above 0.001 also showed up in blood. Classification by a 13 V-J model distinguished ophthalmopathy from stable hyperthyroidism.

Exclusion of a patient resulted from uncontrolled infection, other autoimmune disease, pregnancy or lactation. Regions amplified from RNA transcripts were the TCR beta CDR3 regions. When the TCR CDR3 underwent first-round RT-PCR, the HTBI primer set was used. Using its own MiXCR run on the multiplex PCR reads, TCRdb lists one record per CDR3 protein. The sample shows around 660,000 distinct CDR3 sequences, roughly 46% of them seen only once. The sequenced sample consisted of peripheral blood or thyroid tissue (not recorded which). The clonotype was recovered from an adult man with Graves' disease, either hyperthyroidism or ophthalmopathy (not recorded which). The J gene is TRBJ2-7, the V gene TRBV7-2; possibly TRBD1 or TRBD2 for D (5 bases each). Here the CDR3 reads CASSEVGSFRGTYEQYF. The CDR3 coding sequence is TGTGCCAGCAGTGAAGTGGGATCCTTCCGGGGCACCTACGAGCAGTACTTC.